This T cell receptor beta chain is from a study of blood T cell repertoires in COVID-19. For the study at large: Material from acute and convalescent COVID-19 was sourced from the United States, Italy and Spain. From T cells, B-cell-depleted T cells, or PBMCs came the material, which was cDNA or gDNA.

V was pared by 2 bases and J by 0 bases, with 7 bases between. Looked up from germline, CDR1 is SQVTM and CDR2 is ANQGSEA. The CDR3 is 13 residues long. Produced via immunoSEQ multiplex PCR; TCRdb's table is partial and in-frame only. The table lists 40,000 or so clones, about 87% of them singletons. The chain couples TRBV29-1 to TRBJ1-1; D is ambiguous. The clonotype comes from a human donor in a cohort sampled during active COVID-19. Sample: peripheral blood. CDR3 loop: CSVEKQMNTEAFF. The CDR3, as DNA: TGCAGCGTTGAAAAGCAAATGAACACTGAAGCTTTCTTT.